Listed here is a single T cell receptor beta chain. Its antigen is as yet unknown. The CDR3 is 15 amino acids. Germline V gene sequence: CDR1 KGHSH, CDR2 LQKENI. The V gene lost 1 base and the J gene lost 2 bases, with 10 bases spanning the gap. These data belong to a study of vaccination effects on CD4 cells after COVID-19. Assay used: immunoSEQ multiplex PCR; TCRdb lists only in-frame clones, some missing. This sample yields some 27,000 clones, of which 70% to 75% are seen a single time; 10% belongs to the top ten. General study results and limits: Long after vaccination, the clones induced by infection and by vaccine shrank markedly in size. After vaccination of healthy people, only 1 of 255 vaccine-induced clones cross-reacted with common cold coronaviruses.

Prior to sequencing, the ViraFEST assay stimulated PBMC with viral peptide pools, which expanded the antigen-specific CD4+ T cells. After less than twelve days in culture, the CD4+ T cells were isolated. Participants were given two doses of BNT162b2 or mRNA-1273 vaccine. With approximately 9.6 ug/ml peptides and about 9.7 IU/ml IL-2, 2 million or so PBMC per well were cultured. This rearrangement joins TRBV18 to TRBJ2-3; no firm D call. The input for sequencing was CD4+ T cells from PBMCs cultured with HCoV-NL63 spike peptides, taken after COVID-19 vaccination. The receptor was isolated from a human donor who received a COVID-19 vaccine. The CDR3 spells CASSPLSILTDTQYF. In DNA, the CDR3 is TGTGCCAGCTCACCACTATCAATCCTCACAGATACGCAGTATTTT.